This TCR beta chain originates from a study of cytomegalovirus exposure and HLA in healthy donors. Across the study: HLA-typed donors were the source of 82 million or so unique TCRs, which an early data release held.

Researchers ran the PCR with 60 Vbeta and 13 Jbeta primers. Generated by immunoSEQ multiplex PCR, the TCRdb table keeps only in-frame clones and is missing some. The table lists just over 85,000 clones, more than 70% of them singletons, with approximately 3% in the top ten. General study points: Accurate HLA-A and HLA-B prediction from TCR beta sequences was reported for most subjects. Presence/absence analyses rested on an assumption that sequencing depth was roughly uniform across donors.

J lost 6 bases, V lost 5 bases, and 10 bases had no gene match. CDR1 and CDR2 from the germline V gene are MNHNS and SASEGT. This CDR3 comprises 15 residues. Points on this clone: The target antigen is unknown.

The clonotype was recovered from a man aged 35-49 years in good health and CMV-seronegative. Sequences were obtained from PBMCs. The chain combines TRBV6-1 with TRBJ2-3, with 8 bases aligning to TRBD2. The CDR3 DNA is TGTGCCAGCAGTCCACGACGGGGGGGGAAGGATACGCAGTATTTT. As protein: CASSPRRGGKDTQYF.